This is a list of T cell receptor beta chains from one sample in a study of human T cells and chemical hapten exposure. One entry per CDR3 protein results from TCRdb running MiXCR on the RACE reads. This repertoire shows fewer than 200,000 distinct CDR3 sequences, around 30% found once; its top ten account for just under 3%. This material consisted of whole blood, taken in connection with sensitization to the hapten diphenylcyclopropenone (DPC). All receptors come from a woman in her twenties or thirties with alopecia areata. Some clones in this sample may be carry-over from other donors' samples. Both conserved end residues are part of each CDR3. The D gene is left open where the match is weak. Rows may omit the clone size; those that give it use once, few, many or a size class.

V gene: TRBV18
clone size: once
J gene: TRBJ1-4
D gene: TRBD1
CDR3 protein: CASSRQTGSNEKLFF
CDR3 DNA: TGTGCCAGCTCGCGACAGACAGGGTCTAATGAAAAACTGTTTTTT

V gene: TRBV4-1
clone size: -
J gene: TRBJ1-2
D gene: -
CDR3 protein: CASSHTAGGYTF
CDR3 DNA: TGCGCCAGCAGCCATACAGCAGGAGGCTACACCTTC

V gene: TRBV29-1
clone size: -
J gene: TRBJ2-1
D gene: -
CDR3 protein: CSVIWWVGSYNEQFF
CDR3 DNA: TGCAGCGTTATATGGTGGGTGGGGAGCTACAATGAGCAGTTCTTC

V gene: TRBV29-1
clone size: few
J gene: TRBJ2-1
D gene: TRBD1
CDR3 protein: CSSRDREAGEQFF
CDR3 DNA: TGCAGCTCCCGGGACAGGGAGGCGGGTGAGCAGTTCTTC

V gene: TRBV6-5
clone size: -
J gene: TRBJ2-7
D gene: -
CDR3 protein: CASSFQQMGYEQYF
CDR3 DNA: TGTGCCAGCAGTTTCCAACAAATGGGGTACGAGCAGTACTTC

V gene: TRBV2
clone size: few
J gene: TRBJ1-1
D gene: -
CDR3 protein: CASSEEGSRAEAFF
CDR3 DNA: TGTGCCAGCAGTGAAGAGGGGTCGAGGGCTGAAGCTTTCTTT

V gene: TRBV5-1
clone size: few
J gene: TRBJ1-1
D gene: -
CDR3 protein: CASSLDRLNTEAFF
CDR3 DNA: TGCGCCAGCAGCCTCGACAGGTTGAACACTGAAGCTTTCTTT

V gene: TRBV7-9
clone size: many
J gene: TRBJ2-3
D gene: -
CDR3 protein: CASSPVGADTQYF
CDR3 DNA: TGTGCCAGCAGCCCAGTGGGGGCAGATACGCAGTATTTT

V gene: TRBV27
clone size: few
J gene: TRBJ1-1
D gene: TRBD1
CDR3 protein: CASIDRVSGKAFF
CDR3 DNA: TGTGCCAGCATTGACAGGGTTAGTGGAAAAGCTTTCTTT

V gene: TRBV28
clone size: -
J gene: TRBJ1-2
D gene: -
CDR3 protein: CASSYGLVGLRKGYGYTF
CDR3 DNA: TGTGCCAGCAGTTATGGGCTTGTCGGTCTCCGGAAGGGCTATGGCTACACCTTC

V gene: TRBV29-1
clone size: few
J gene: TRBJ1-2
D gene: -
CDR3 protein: CSVAIPPGQIDYGYTF
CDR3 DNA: TGCAGCGTTGCCATTCCCCCCGGACAGATTGACTATGGCTACACCTTC

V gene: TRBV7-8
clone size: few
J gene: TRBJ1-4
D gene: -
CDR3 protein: CASSQDGTTNEKLFF
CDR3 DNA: TGTGCCAGCAGCCAGGACGGTACAACTAATGAAAAACTGTTTTTT

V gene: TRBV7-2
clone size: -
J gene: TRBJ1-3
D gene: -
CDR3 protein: CASSLGGRNTIYF
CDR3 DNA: TGTGCCAGCAGCTTAGGGGGCCGAAACACCATATATTTT

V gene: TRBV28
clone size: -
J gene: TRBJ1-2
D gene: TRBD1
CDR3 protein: CASSSGTGGKNYGYTF
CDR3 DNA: TGTGCCAGCAGTTCCGGGACAGGGGGCAAAAACTATGGCTACACCTTC